The rows below give T cell receptor beta chains drawn from one sample of a study of spatial heterogeneity in lung cancer. TCRdb reanalysed the 5' RACE reads using MiXCR and keeps one entry per CDR3 protein. The table lists some 10,000 distinct CDR3 sequences, 20% to 25% of them singletons. This sample comprised PBMCs, obtained at follow-up. These receptors were collected from a male donor with early-stage non-small cell lung cancer. The CDR3 runs from the conserved cysteine through the conserved F or W. The D gene is left open where the match is weak. Some rows mark clone size as missing; the rest say once, few, many or name a class of expanded clone.

v_gene	d_gene	j_gene	abundance	CDR3aa	CDR3nt
TRBV27	TRBD1	TRBJ1-6	many	CASRGVGGQGNSPLHF	TGTGCCAGCAGAGGAGTTGGGGGACAGGGGAATTCACCCCTCCACTTT
TRBV12-3/TRBV12-4	NA	TRBJ2-5	medium-sized	CASSYPRHRKTQYF	TGTGCCAGCAGCTATCCCCGCCACAGGAAAACCCAGTACTTC
TRBV9	NA	TRBJ2-1	medium-sized	CASSVGGSTYNEQFF	TGTGCCAGCAGCGTAGGAGGGTCAACCTACAATGAGCAGTTCTTC
TRBV7-6	NA	TRBJ1-2	many	CASSSRNYGYTF	TGTGCCAGCAGCTCCCGTAACTATGGCTACACCTTC
TRBV5-1	TRBD1	TRBJ2-2	many	CASSKGAGTGELFF	TGCGCCAGCAGCAAGGGGGCCGGTACCGGGGAGCTGTTTTTT
TRBV3-1	NA	TRBJ1-6	medium-sized	CASSQDRALRNSPLHF	TGTGCCAGCAGCCAAGACAGGGCGCTGAGGAATTCACCCCTCCACTTT
TRBV7-2	NA	TRBJ1-5	medium-sized	CASSQGTWDQPQHF	TGTGCCAGCAGCCAGGGGACGTGGGATCAGCCCCAGCATTTT
TRBV7-2	NA	TRBJ2-7	few	CASSSPESGTYEQYF	TGTGCCAGCAGCTCTCCTGAGTCAGGGACCTACGAGCAGTACTTC
TRBV3-1	TRBD2	TRBJ2-5	many	CASSHGAGGVETQYF	TGTGCCAGCAGCCATGGAGCGGGAGGAGTAGAGACCCAGTACTTC
TRBV6-6	NA	TRBJ2-7	few	CASSSTRETFYEQYF	TGTGCCAGCAGCTCTACCCGGGAGACCTTCTACGAGCAGTACTTC
TRBV5-1	NA	TRBJ2-5	NA	CASSYNQETQYF	TGCGCCAGCAGCTATAACCAAGAGACCCAGTACTTC
TRBV4-3	NA	TRBJ2-2	medium-sized	CASSQEDTNTGELFF	TGCGCCAGCAGCCAAGAGGATACGAACACCGGGGAGCTGTTTTTT
TRBV10-3	NA	TRBJ2-7	many	CAISEVRADEQYF	TGTGCCATCAGTGAGGTGAGGGCAGACGAGCAGTACTTC
TRBV28	NA	TRBJ1-1	many	CASSLGTVNTEAFF	TGTGCCAGCAGTTTGGGAACTGTGAACACTGAAGCTTTCTTT